What follows describes a single TCR beta chain. Its antigen is not known. PCR primers comprised 60 Vbeta and 13 Jbeta primers. Clones were sequenced by immunoSEQ multiplex PCR, and TCRdb holds only the in-frame ones, with some missing. The table includes approximately 110,000 clones, around 72% detected once. This sample is part of a study of cytomegalovirus exposure and HLA in healthy donors. The study, taken as a whole, reports: In an earlier analysis, about 90% or about 30%: the productive usage of most TCR beta V segments. Among TCR beta chains, those listed as cytomegalovirus-associated numbered over 150. As a later analysis showed, a missense DCLRE1C variant was linked to trimming of TCR beta V- and J-genes. The classifier, whose performance was assessed in both the original and validation cohorts, reportedly diagnosed cytomegalovirus status with high specificity and sensitivity.

With V trimmed by 5 bases and J by 9 bases, 9 bases remained unmatched. This CDR3 region has 13 residues. Germline V gene sequence: CDR1 MNHNY, CDR2 SVGAGI (reference sequence). Sequenced input: PBMCs. The chain links TRBV6-6 to TRBJ1-1; 7 nucleotides match TRBD1. The source of this sequence is a woman in her thirties or forties in good health and CMV-seropositive. This chain's CDR3 is CASSTTGTEKAFF. The DNA of the CDR3 is TGTGCCAGCAGTACAACCGGGACAGAAAAAGCTTTCTTT.